Following are 14 T cell receptor beta chains from one sample sequenced in a study of T-cell reconstitution after alpha-beta-depleted transplantation in children (dated by TCRdb to the mid-2010s). Library method: PCR. For sequencing, an Illumina HiSeq 2500 was employed. Molecular barcoding was employed in the preparation of TCR libraries, with unique molecular identifiers being used to normalize TCRbeta repertoire quantification. TCRdb reanalyzed the raw reads on its own, using fastp at Q25 for trimming and MiXCR for clone calling, and kept in-frame beta chains. For every CDR3 protein sequence, its rows merge into one entry that carries the most common genes and DNA. This sample is represented by tens of thousands of distinct CDR3 sequences; 7.3% of them were singletons. Approximately 2.4% of the sample rests with the top ten. The sample in question was PBMCs from the stem cell graft donor, obtained from the stem cell graft. All receptors derive from a human donor who donated a stem cell graft to a child with acute lymphoblastic leukemia.

In this sample, this clonotype turned up a few times. The chain has TRBV5-5 and TRBJ2-1; D may be TRBD1 (6 bases). Germline loops: CDR1 SGHKS, CDR2 YYEKEE (reference sequence). Trimming took off 2 bases at V and 7 bases at J, with 13 bases between the two ends. CDR3 length: 14 residues. The CDR3: CASSLSAQGNEQFF. The CDR3 region has the DNA TGTGCCAGCAGCTTATCCGCACAGGGAAATGAGCAGTTCTTC.

This clonotype appeared many times. The CDR3 sequence is CASSLADRGLEQYF. The CDR3 DNA reads TGTGCCAGCAGCTTGGCGGACAGGGGGCTTGAGCAGTACTTC. The chain joins TRBV5-6 to TRBJ2-7; TRBD1 aligns across 11 bases. V lost 0 bases and J lost 7; bases outside the gene matches: 3. The CDR3 is made up of 14 amino acids. CDR1 is SGHDT and CDR2 is YYEEEE in the germline V gene.

The chain carries TRBV6-2 or TRBV6-3 and TRBJ2-3; TRBD2 matches at 13 bases. V gave up 8 bases and J gave up 7 bases; unmatched junction bases: 12. The CDR3 has 16 amino acids. Germline V lookup: CDR1 MNHEY, CDR2 SVGEGT. The CDR3 sequence is CASADIGLAGVNTQYF. The CDR3 nucleotides read TGTGCCAGCGCGGATATCGGACTAGCGGGGGTGAATACGCAGTATTTT.

This clonotype has at least ten counts. The V call is TRBV20-1, the J call TRBJ2-4; D possibly corresponds to TRBD1 (7 bases). This CDR3 comprises 16 residues. V shed 0 bases and J shed 0 bases, with 12 bases lying between them. The germline gives CDR1 DFQATT, CDR2 SNEGSKA (reference sequence). This chain's CDR3 is CSAREPGGLAKNIQYF. CDR3 sequence (DNA): TGCAGTGCTAGAGAACCAGGGGGGCTAGCCAAAAACATTCAGTACTTC.

Points on this clonotype: The germline gene is not matched at one end of the junction; a read error may be the cause. The rearrangement links TRBV11-2 to TRBJ2-3; no reliable D call. There are 15 residues in the CDR3. Per germline, CDR1 SGHAT and CDR2 FQNNGV. The chain's CDR3 is CAISPAPVLTDTQYF. The CDR3 bases are TGTGCCATCAGCCCCGCCCCGGTTCTCACAGATACGCAGTATTTT.

V is TRBV13 and J is TRBJ1-5, with 7 bases aligning to TRBD1. Germline CDR1 PRHDT, CDR2 FYEKMQ (reference sequence). This CDR3 has 17 residues. V lost 5 bases to trimming and J lost 5 bases; unmatched junction nucleotides: 15. CDR3 sequence: CASSHATRDSGHQPQHF. The CDR3 DNA reads as TGTGCCAGCAGCCACGCTACCCGGGACAGCGGTCATCAGCCCCAGCATTTT.

At least ten counts were recorded for this clonotype. This rearrangement joins TRBV7-2 to TRBJ1-6; TRBD1 is a possible D gene (5 bases). V was trimmed by 2 bases and J by 7 bases, leaving 12 bases between them. The CDR3 has 15 amino acids. Germline-derived CDR1 and CDR2 are SGHTA and FQGNSA. In DNA, the CDR3 is TGTGCCAGCAGCTTACAAGTGGGGGGGAATTCACCCCTCCACTTT. Translating gives CASSLQVGGNSPLHF. The full variable domain, in which reference TRBV7-2 and TRBJ1-6 provide the parts outside the CDR3, is GAGVSQSPSNKVTEKGKDVELRCDPISGHTALYWYRQSLGQGLEFLIYFQGNSAPDKSGLPSDRFSAERTGGSVSTLTIQRTQQEDSAVYLCASSLQVGGNSPLHFGNGTRLTVT.

This clonotype has only a few counts. The V and J genes are TRBV5-6 and TRBJ2-1; D perhaps matches TRBD2 (5 bases). V lost 0 bases to trimming and J lost 0 bases, with 10 bases between them. This CDR3 has 16 residues. Germline CDR1 and CDR2: SGHDT and YYEEEE. The CDR3 coding sequence is TGTGCCAGCAGCTTGGATGAAGCGGACTCCTACAATGAGCAGTTCTTC. It yields the protein CASSLDEADSYNEQFF.

This clonotype was seen repeatedly, ten times or more. J is TRBJ1-1 and V is TRBV12-3 or TRBV12-4; TRBD1 aligns across 7 bases. This CDR3 comprises 15 residues. J was trimmed by 3 bases and V by 7 bases; bases with no gene match: 11. CDR3 sequence (DNA): TGTGCCAGCACCAACTACAGGGGACGGGACACTGAAGCTTTCTTT. Translating it yields CASTNYRGRDTEAFF.

This clonotype was seen many times. The chain combines TRBV12-3 or TRBV12-4 with TRBJ2-7, with 9 positions matching TRBD1. The V gene end was trimmed by 6 bases and the J gene end by 6 bases; junction bases not matched to a gene: 15. The CDR3 covers 16 residues. Here the CDR3 reads CASSLRTGTGTAEQYF. CDR3 in DNA: TGTGCCAGCAGCCTACGTACCGGGACAGGGACAGCCGAGCAGTACTTC.

This clonotype was seen a few times. This sequence joins TRBV10-3 and TRBJ1-4, with D tentatively TRBD1 (6 bases). V was trimmed by 2 bases and J by 5 bases, leaving 12 bases between them. The germline gives CDR1 ENHRY, CDR2 SYGVKD. This CDR3 has 15 residues. CDR3 amino acids: CAISETGQPNEKLFF. As DNA, the CDR3 is TGTGCCATCAGTGAGACTGGACAGCCCAATGAAAAACTGTTTTTT.

This clonotype was recorded many times. The chain carries TRBV6-5 and TRBJ1-5; weak D call: TRBD1 (5 bases). The CDR3 is 15 residues long. Between the trimmed V and J ends, which lost 5 bases and 1 base, there was a span of 12 bases. Germline assignment: CDR1 MNHEY and CDR2 SVGAGI. The CDR3 sequence is CASSPWGGSNQPQHF. CDR3 coding DNA: TGTGCCAGCAGTCCCTGGGGGGGGAGCAATCAGCCCCAGCATTTT.

This clonotype was seen repeatedly, ten times or more. The chain uses TRBV29-1 and TRBJ2-1, with 9 bases matching TRBD2. This CDR3 is built from 14 residues. CDR1 SQVTM and CDR2 ANQGSEA come from the germline V gene. Germline trimming cut 6 bases from V and 6 bases from J; bases unmatched to any gene: 9. CDR3: CSVGVAGAANEQFF. CDR3 coding DNA: TGCAGCGTGGGGGTAGCGGGGGCCGCCAATGAGCAGTTCTTC.

This clonotype was observed a few times. V is TRBV18 and J is TRBJ2-1; D is unclear. CDR3 size: 12 residues. Germline-derived CDR1 and CDR2 are KGHSH and LQKENI. V lost 3 bases and J lost 6, with 6 bases in between. This CDR3 is CASSPTGNEQFF. CDR3 bases: TGTGCCAGCTCACCCACGGGCAATGAGCAGTTCTTC.